One sample yielded the 30 T cell receptor beta chains listed below, sequenced in a study of response to subunit inactivated influenza vaccine. MiXCR, run by TCRdb on the RT-PCR reads, gives a single entry per CDR3 protein. This sample has roughly 710,000 distinct CDR3 sequences, with approximately 14% found just once. The source was PBMCs from blood, collected roughly 2 weeks before vaccination. These TCRs come from a middle-aged man who received an inactivated influenza vaccine.

This clonotype has just a few counts. The J gene is TRBJ2-2, the V gene TRBV9; possibly TRBD1 for D (6 bases). V was shortened by 4 bases and J by 6 bases, with 10 bases between the two germline ends. The germline V gene has CDR1 SGDLS and CDR2 YYNGEE. There are 13 residues in the CDR3. The DNA for the CDR3 is TGTGCCAGCAGCACCACAGGGCCCGGGGAGCTGTTTTTT. It specifies CASSTTGPGELFF.

This rearrangement joins TRBV7-9 to TRBJ1-2; a possible D gene is TRBD1 (6 bases). The CDR3 is 17 amino acids. CDR1 and CDR2 from the germline V gene are SEHNR and FQNEAQ (reference sequence). V was pared by 5 bases and J by 2 bases, with 21 bases between. Written as DNA, the CDR3 is TGTGCCAGCAGCGAATACAGGGTTCGAGTAACAAACTATGGCTACACCTTC. Amino acid sequence: CASSEYRVRVTNYGYTF.

This clonotype was observed many times. V and J are TRBV4-3 and TRBJ2-1; TRBD2 aligns across 12 bases. The CDR3 has 17 amino acids. J gave up 2 bases and V 2 bases, and 4 bases lay outside the gene matches. Germline V gives CDR1 LGHNA, CDR2 YSLEER. CDR3 amino acids: CASSQTTSGGTYNEQFF. CDR3 bases: TGCGCCAGCAGCCAAACTACTAGCGGGGGGACCTACAATGAGCAGTTCTTC.

This rearrangement joins TRBV10-2 to TRBJ2-3; 12 bases are shared with TRBD2. The CDR3 loop spans 17 amino acids. The V and J ends lost 7 bases and 7 bases, in that order; junction bases with no gene match: 15. Germline V CDR1 and CDR2: WSHSY, SAAADI. The CDR3 DNA reads as TGCGCCAGCACCGACCCTCCTAGCGGGGGGGCGGCGCATACGCAGTATTTT. Protein sequence: CASTDPPSGGAAHTQYF.

This clonotype was detected a few times. The chain combines TRBV6-5 with TRBJ2-1, with TRBD2 matching over 7 bases. CDR1 and CDR2 from the germline V gene are MNHEY and SVGAGI. The CDR3 spans 14 residues. Trimming at V came to 4 bases and at J to 2 bases, leaving 2 bases not matched to a gene. The CDR3 region has the DNA TGTGCCAGCAGTTCTAGCGGACCCTACAATGAGCAGTTCTTC. As protein: CASSSSGPYNEQFF.

This clonotype has only a few counts. The chain carries TRBV7-9 and TRBJ2-3, with TRBD2 matching over 10 bases. CDR3 length: 15 residues. From germline, CDR1 is SEHNR and CDR2 FQNEAQ (reference sequence). J was trimmed by 6 bases and V by 5 bases; bases with no gene match: 8. The CDR3 loop reads CASSIWSGGADTQYF. DNA for the CDR3: TGTGCCAGCAGCATTTGGAGCGGGGGGGCGGATACGCAGTATTTT.

A few counts support this clonotype. This sequence joins TRBV10-3 and TRBJ2-2, with 8 bases aligning to TRBD1. Trimming took 4 bases from V and 3 from J; bases not matched to a gene: 1. The CDR3 is made up of 14 amino acids. The germline V gene has CDR1 ENHRY and CDR2 SYGVKD. CDR3 in DNA: TGTGCCATCAGTGGGGGACAGGACACCGGGGAGCTGTTTTTT. Translated, it gives CAISGGQDTGELFF.

V is TRBV11-2 and J is TRBJ2-1, with D perhaps TRBD1 (5 bases). The CDR3 sequence is 20 residues long. The V gene's germline CDR1 is SGHAT and CDR2 FQNNGV. V shed 4 bases and J shed 0 bases, with 25 bases lying between them. CDR3 coding DNA: TGTGCCAGCAGCTCTCGCTTAGGGGTCGACAGACCCTCCTCCTACAATGAGCAGTTCTTC. This gives the protein CASSSRLGVDRPSSYNEQFF.

CDR3 DNA sequence: TGTGCCAGCAGCTGGACCGGGACTAGCAACACCGGGGAGCTGTTTTTT. Translated, it gives CASSWTGTSNTGELFF. V usage is TRBV11-2 and J usage is TRBJ2-2, with 9 bases fitting TRBD2. Trimming removed 4 bases from V and 2 bases from J; junction bases left unmatched: 5. This CDR3 has 16 amino acids. Germline CDR1 SGHAT, CDR2 FQNNGV.

The sample holds a few counts of this clonotype. V gene TRBV2 combines with J gene TRBJ2-3; 10 positions agree with TRBD2. The CDR3 has 15 residues. Per the germline V gene, CDR1 is SNHLY and CDR2 is FYNNEI. The V segment lost 5 bases and the J segment 2 bases; nucleotides outside the gene matches: 4. CDR3 DNA sequence: TGTGCCAGCAGTTCCGGACTAGCGGTCACAGATACGCAGTATTTT. Translated, it gives CASSSGLAVTDTQYF.

The genes are TRBV20-1 and TRBJ2-7; 12 bases map to TRBD2. V was pared by 3 bases and J by 6 bases, with 9 bases of the junction left unmatched. The germline gives CDR1 DFQATT, CDR2 SNEGSKA (reference sequence). The CDR3 runs 15 residues. The CDR3 loop is CSASLASGRVGEQYF. The CDR3 nucleotides are TGCAGTGCTAGCCTGGCTAGCGGGAGGGTAGGCGAGCAGTACTTC.

In its sample, this clonotype was seen a few times. The genes are TRBV6-1 and TRBJ1-2; D uncertain. Germline V lookup: CDR1 MNHNS, CDR2 SASEGT. Trimming took off 4 bases at V and 5 bases at J, with 8 bases between the two ends. This CDR3 contains 12 residues. The CDR3: CASSVNLYGYTF. The DNA for the CDR3 is TGTGCCAGCAGTGTCAACCTGTATGGCTACACCTTC.

This clonotype has a count of ten or more. V gene TRBV4-2 combines with J gene TRBJ2-2; the D gene is possibly TRBD1 (6 bases). The CDR3 contains 15 residues. The germline gives CDR1 LGHNA, CDR2 YNFKEQ. V was trimmed by 2 bases and J by 3 bases, leaving 10 bases between them. In nucleotides, the CDR3 is TGTGCCAGCAGCCAACGGGACACTCACACCGGGGAGCTGTTTTTT. Its translation is CASSQRDTHTGELFF.

The table lists this clonotype with a few counts. The chain uses TRBV20-1 and TRBJ2-7; 11 nucleotides line up with TRBD2. V gave up 4 bases and J gave up 11 bases; unmatched junction bases: 10. This CDR3 spans 13 amino acids. The germline V gene encodes CDR1 DFQATT and CDR2 SNEGSKA (reference sequence). Written as DNA, the CDR3 is TGCAGTGCTACCACTAGCGGGAGTTTAGGAAAGTACTTC. Its translation: CSATTSGSLGKYF.

The table lists this clonotype with a few counts. V and J are TRBV6-1 and TRBJ2-3; D not certain. This CDR3 has 15 amino acids. Between the trimmed V and J ends, which lost 4 bases and 0 bases, there was a span of 11 bases. CDR1 is MNHNS and CDR2 is SASEGT in the germline V gene. DNA for the CDR3: TGTGCCAGCAGTGTCGGACCGTCTAGCACAGATACGCAGTATTTT. Its protein is CASSVGPSSTDTQYF.

This chain links TRBV12-3 or TRBV12-4 with TRBJ2-1, with 8 bases identical to TRBD2. CDR3 length: 18 residues. Trimming took 2 bases from V and 8 from J; bases not matched to a gene: 17. The DNA for the CDR3 is TGTGCCAGCAGTTTAAGTCCGGGGCTAGCGGGTGGACGGGATGAGCAGTTCTTC. Protein sequence: CASSLSPGLAGGRDEQFF.

The V and J genes are TRBV27 and TRBJ2-7, with TRBD1 matching 12 bases. This CDR3 contains 17 residues. The germline V gene encodes CDR1 MNHEY and CDR2 SMNVEV (reference sequence). V gave up 4 bases and J gave up 3 bases; unmatched junction bases: 10. The chain's CDR3 is CASSSYPGQGAHYEQYF. Written as DNA, the CDR3 is TGTGCCAGCAGTTCCTATCCGGGACAGGGGGCGCACTACGAGCAGTACTTC.

The chain employs TRBV5-1 and TRBJ1-2; the match to TRBD1 covers 9 bases. Germline V gene sequence: CDR1 SGHRS, CDR2 YFSETQ. J was trimmed by 8 bases and V by 2 bases; bases with no gene match: 13. This CDR3 has 16 amino acids. As DNA, the CDR3 is TGCGCCAGCAGCTTTGGATCCGGGACAGGGCTGCGAGGCTACACCTTC. It yields the protein CASSFGSGTGLRGYTF. Based on the CDR3 plus reference TRBV5-1 and TRBJ1-2, the full variable domain is KAGVTQTPRYLIKTRGQQVTLSCSPISGHRSVSWYQQTPGQGLQFLFEYFSETQRNKGNFPGRFSGRQFSNSRSEMNVSTLELGDSALYLCASSFGSGTGLRGYTFGSGTRLTVV.

The table lists this clonotype with a few counts. V gene TRBV7-2 combines with J gene TRBJ2-1, with 8 bases fitting TRBD2. The ends lost 5 bases at V and 4 bases at J; junction bases unmatched: 13. The germline gives CDR1 SGHTA, CDR2 FQGNSA. The CDR3 totals 17 residues. In DNA, the CDR3 is TGTGCCAGCAGCAAGAGGAGTTCTAGCGGGCCTTACAATGAGCAGTTCTTC. Its translation: CASSKRSSSGPYNEQFF.

This clonotype was detected only a few times. This chain uses TRBV6-1 with TRBJ2-7, with 9 bases matching TRBD1. This CDR3 has 15 amino acids. V dropped 6 bases and J dropped 0; count of bases not matched to a gene: 6. Germline V CDR1 and CDR2: MNHNS, SASEGT. This CDR3 is CASSDGQGSSYEQYF. As DNA, the CDR3 is TGTGCCAGCAGCGACGGACAGGGGAGCTCCTACGAGCAGTACTTC.

The chain couples TRBV24-1 to TRBJ2-7, with 7 bases matching TRBD1. After removal of 4 bases from V and 7 bases from J, the junction contained 6 bases not matched to a gene. In germline, CDR1 is KGHDR, CDR2 SFDVKD. The CDR3 runs to 13 residues. DNA for the CDR3: TGTGCCACCAGTGAGCCGGACAGGAATGAGCAGTACTTC. Translation: CATSEPDRNEQYF.

CDR3 amino acids: CASSQKQGSYEQYF. The CDR3 region has the DNA TGTGCCAGCAGCCAAAAACAGGGTTCCTACGAGCAGTACTTC. The chain has TRBV4-2 and TRBJ2-7, with D possibly matching TRBD1 (6 bases). The CDR3 sequence is 14 residues long. Germline CDR1 LGHNA, CDR2 YNFKEQ. V was cut by 2 bases and J by 1 base, with 9 bases left in between.

The CDR3 is CSAGREETQYF. CDR3 nucleotide sequence: TGCAGCGCGGGTAGGGAAGAGACCCAGTACTTC. The rearrangement joins TRBV29-1 to TRBJ2-5; D uncertain. The CDR3 runs 11 residues. CDR1 is SQVTM and CDR2 is ANQGSEA in the germline V gene. The V end was cut by 7 bases, the J end by 3 bases, with 9 bases between.

There are many counts of this clonotype. The J gene is TRBJ2-1, the V gene TRBV5-1; D not resolved. CDR1 and CDR2 (germline): SGHRS, YFSETQ. The CDR3 consists of 12 residues. The germline V and J ends were trimmed by 4 bases and 4 bases, with 6 bases remaining between them. The CDR3 DNA is TGCGCCAGCAGCGTCCCTTACAATGAGCAGTTCTTC. Its protein product is CASSVPYNEQFF.

The rearrangement uses TRBV6-2 or TRBV6-3 and TRBJ2-3; D possibly uses TRBD1 or TRBD2 (5 bases each). CDR1 is MNHEY, CDR2 SVGEGT, per germline. Between the trimmed V and J ends, which lost 7 bases and 3 bases, there was a span of 17 bases. The CDR3 consists of 15 residues. CDR3 nucleotide sequence: TGTGCCAGCACCATCCGGGACCCAGCAACAGATACGCAGTATTTT. Translating it yields CASTIRDPATDTQYF.

This clonotype was seen more than once but under ten times. CDR3 bases: TGCAGCGTCGACAGTGGTACTGGAAACACCATATATTTT. The encoded protein is CSVDSGTGNTIYF. The V call is TRBV29-1, the J call TRBJ1-3, with a tentative D call TRBD1 (5 bases). Germline V lookup: CDR1 SQVTM, CDR2 ANQGSEA. V was shortened by 6 bases and J by 2 bases, with 11 bases between the two germline ends. This CDR3 has 13 residues. The full variable domain, its missing parts supplied by reference TRBV29-1 and TRBJ1-3, is SAVISQKPSRDICQRGTSLTIQCQVDSQVTMMFWYRQQPGQSLTLIATANQGSEATYESGFVIDKFPISRPNLTFSTLTVSNMSPEDSSIYLCSVDSGTGNTIYFGEGSWLTVV.

This clonotype has only a few counts. This chain joins TRBV10-3 and TRBJ2-1; 11 positions match TRBD2. Per germline, CDR1 ENHRY and CDR2 SYGVKD. V lost 5 bases, J lost 5 bases, and 20 bases stayed unmatched. The CDR3 is 20 residues long. In DNA, the CDR3 is TGTGCCATCAGTCCCTCGGGACAGGGCCGACTAGCGGGACATCACAATGAGCAGTTCTTC. Its translation is CAISPSGQGRLAGHHNEQFF.

This sequence joins TRBV5-5 and TRBJ2-6; no reliable D call. V was shortened by 3 bases and J by 0 bases, with 7 bases between the two germline ends. CDR3 length equals 15 residues. The germline V gene encodes CDR1 SGHKS and CDR2 YYEKEE (reference sequence). CDR3 protein: CASSYAPSGANVLTF. DNA for the CDR3: TGTGCCAGCAGCTACGCACCCTCTGGGGCCAACGTCCTGACTTTC.

This clonotype was detected a few times. One junction end disagrees with the germline gene, perhaps due to a read error. J is TRBJ2-7 and V is TRBV30, with 12 bases lining up with TRBD1. The CDR3 consists of 13 residues. The germline V gene has CDR1 GTSNPN and CDR2 SVGIG (reference sequence). The CDR3 is CACLGTGGVTVHF. DNA of the CDR3: TGTGCCTGCCTCGGGACAGGGGGCGTAACGGTCCACTTC.

This chain connects TRBV20-1 to TRBJ2-2; D unclear. Trimming removed 4 bases at V and 3 bases at J, with 9 bases between. From germline, CDR1 is DFQATT and CDR2 SNEGSKA (reference sequence). This CDR3 region has 13 residues. The CDR3 DNA sequence: TGCAGTGCTAAGGCCCTTGACACCGGGGAGCTGTTTTTT. Its protein is CSAKALDTGELFF.